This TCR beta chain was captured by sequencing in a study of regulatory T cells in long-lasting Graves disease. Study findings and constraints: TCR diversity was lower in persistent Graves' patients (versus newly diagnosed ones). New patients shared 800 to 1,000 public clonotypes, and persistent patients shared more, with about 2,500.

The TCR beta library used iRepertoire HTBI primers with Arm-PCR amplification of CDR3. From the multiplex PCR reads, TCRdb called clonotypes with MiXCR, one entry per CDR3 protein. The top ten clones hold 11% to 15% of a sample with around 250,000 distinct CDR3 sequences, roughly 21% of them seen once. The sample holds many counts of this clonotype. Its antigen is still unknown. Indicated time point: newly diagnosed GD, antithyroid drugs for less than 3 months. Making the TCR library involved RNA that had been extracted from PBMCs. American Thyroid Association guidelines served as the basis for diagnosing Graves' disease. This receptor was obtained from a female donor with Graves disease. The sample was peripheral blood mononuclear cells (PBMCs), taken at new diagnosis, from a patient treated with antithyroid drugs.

The CDR3: CASSLYRDVSYNEQFF. CDR3 sequence (DNA): TGCGCCAGCAGCCTTTATCGGGACGTATCCTACAATGAGCAGTTCTTC. The gene calls are TRBV4-3 and TRBJ2-1; D tentatively fits TRBD1 or TRBD2 (5 bases each). Looked up from germline, CDR1 is LGHNA and CDR2 is YSLEER. The V end was cut by 4 bases, the J end by 1 base, with 14 bases between. This CDR3 is built from 16 residues.